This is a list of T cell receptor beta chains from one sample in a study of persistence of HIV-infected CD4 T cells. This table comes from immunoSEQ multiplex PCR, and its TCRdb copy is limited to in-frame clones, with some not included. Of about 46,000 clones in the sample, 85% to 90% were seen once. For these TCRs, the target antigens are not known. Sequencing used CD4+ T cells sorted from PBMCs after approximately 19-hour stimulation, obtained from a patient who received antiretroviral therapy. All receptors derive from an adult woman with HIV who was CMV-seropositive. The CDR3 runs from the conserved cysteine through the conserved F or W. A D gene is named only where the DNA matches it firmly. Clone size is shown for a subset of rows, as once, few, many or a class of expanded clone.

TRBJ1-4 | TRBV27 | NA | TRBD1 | CASSPRDRVPHGGQKLFF | TGTGCCAGCAGTCCCCGGGACAGGGTGCCTCATGGGGGGCAAAAACTGTTTTTT
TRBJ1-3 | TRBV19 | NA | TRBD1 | CASSRDRASGNTIYF | TGTGCCAGTAGTAGGGACAGGGCCTCTGGAAACACCATATATTTT
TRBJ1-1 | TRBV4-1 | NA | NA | CASSRQNTEAFF | TGCGCCAGCAGCCGGCAAAACACTGAAGCTTTCTTT
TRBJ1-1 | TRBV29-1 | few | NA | CSVSPGGGTNTEAFF | TGCAGCGTTAGCCCCGGCGGAGGGACGAACACTGAAGCTTTCTTT
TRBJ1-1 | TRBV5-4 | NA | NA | CASSPGTGTEAFF | TGTGCCAGCAGCCCGGGCACAGGAACTGAAGCTTTCTTT
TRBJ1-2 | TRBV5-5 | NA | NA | CASSLATAAPYGYTF | TGTGCCAGCAGCTTGGCGACAGCAGCGCCGTATGGCTACACCTTC
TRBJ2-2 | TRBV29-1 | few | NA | CSVGVNTGELFF | TGCAGCGTTGGGGTGAACACCGGGGAGCTGTTTTTT
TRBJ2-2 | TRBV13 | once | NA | CASSLRGPGELFF | TGTGCCAGCAGCCTCAGGGGACCCGGGGAGCTGTTTTTT
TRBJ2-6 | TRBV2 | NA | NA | CASNLVGGGGANVLTF | TGTGCCAGCAACCTTGTGGGGGGCGGTGGGGCCAACGTCCTGACTTTC
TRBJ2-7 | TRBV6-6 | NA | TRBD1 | CASGTGVRISDEQYF | TGTGCCAGCGGGACAGGGGTTCGGATTTCGGACGAGCAGTACTTC
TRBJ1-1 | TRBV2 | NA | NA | CASSSSGGTEAFF | TGTGCCAGCAGCTCTTCTGGAGGCACTGAAGCTTTCTTT
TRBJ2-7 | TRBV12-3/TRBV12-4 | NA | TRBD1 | CASSWTGSYEQYF | TGTGCCAGCAGTTGGACAGGAAGCTACGAGCAGTACTTC
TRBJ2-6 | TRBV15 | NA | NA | CATSRAHSGANVLTF | TGTGCCACCAGCAGGGCCCACTCTGGGGCCAACGTCCTGACTTTC
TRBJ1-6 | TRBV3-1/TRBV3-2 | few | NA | CASSQYGGSNSPLHF | TGTGCCAGCAGCCAGTATGGAGGGAGTAATTCACCCCTCCACTTT
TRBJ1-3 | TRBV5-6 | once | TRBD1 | CASSPDRANSGNTIYF | TGTGCCAGCAGCCCGGACAGGGCTAACTCTGGAAACACCATATATTTT
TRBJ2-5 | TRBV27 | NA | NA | CASSPAGGETQYF | TGTGCCAGCAGTCCGGCAGGTGGCGAGACCCAGTACTTC
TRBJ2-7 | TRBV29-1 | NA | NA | CSVEKRSREQYF | TGCAGCGTTGAAAAAAGGTCCCGCGAGCAGTACTTC
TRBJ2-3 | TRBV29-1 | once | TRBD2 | CSVAVAGGPDTQYF | TGCAGCGTTGCTGTAGCGGGAGGGCCAGATACGCAGTATTTT
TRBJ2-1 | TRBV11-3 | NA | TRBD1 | CASSSGQGVTAYNEQFF | TGTGCCAGCAGCTCGGGACAGGGGGTGACCGCCTACAATGAGCAGTTCTTC
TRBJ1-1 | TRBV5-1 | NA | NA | CASSLNLQVNTEAFF | TGCGCCAGCAGCTTGAACCTACAGGTGAACACTGAAGCTTTCTTT
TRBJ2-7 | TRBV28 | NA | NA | CASIQSSGGGYDSYEQYF | TGTGCCAGCATCCAATCCTCCGGCGGAGGGTACGACTCCTACGAGCAGTACTTC
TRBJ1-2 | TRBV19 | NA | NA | CASSTTPPVGYGYTF | TGTGCCAGTAGTACCACACCACCAGTTGGCTATGGCTACACCTTC
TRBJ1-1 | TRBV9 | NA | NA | CASSVRWNLENTEAFF | TGTGCCAGCAGCGTCAGGTGGAATTTGGAGAACACTGAAGCTTTCTTT
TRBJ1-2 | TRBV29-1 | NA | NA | CSVAGTIGGGYTF | TGCAGCGTTGCTGGGACAATCGGTGGTGGCTACACCTTC
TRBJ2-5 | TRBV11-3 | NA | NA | CASSLPQNPFGETQYF | TGTGCCAGCAGCTTGCCCCAAAACCCATTCGGGGAGACCCAGTACTTC
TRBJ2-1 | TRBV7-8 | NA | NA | CASSLANYNEQFF | TGTGCCAGCAGCTTAGCGAATTACAATGAGCAGTTCTTC
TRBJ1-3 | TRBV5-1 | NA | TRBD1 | CASSPDRSSGNTIYF | TGCGCCAGCAGCCCGGACAGGAGCTCTGGAAACACCATATATTTT
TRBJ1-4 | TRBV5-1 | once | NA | CASSPRTLATNEKLFF | TGCGCCAGCAGCCCTAGGACGCTAGCAACTAATGAAAAACTGTTTTTT
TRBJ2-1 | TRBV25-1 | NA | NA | CASSEIGLATYNEQFF | TGTGCCAGCAGTGAAATAGGGCTAGCCACCTACAATGAGCAGTTCTTC
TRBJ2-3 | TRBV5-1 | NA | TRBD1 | CASSSSRTGEVTDTQYF | TGCGCCAGCAGCTCCTCCCGGACAGGGGAAGTCACAGATACGCAGTATTTT
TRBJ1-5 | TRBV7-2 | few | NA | CASSYRARDQPQHF | TGTGCCAGCAGTTATAGGGCGCGGGATCAGCCCCAGCATTTT
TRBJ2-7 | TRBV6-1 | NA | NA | CASSEDRDAYEQYF | TGTGCCAGCAGTGAAGACAGGGACGCCTACGAGCAGTACTTC
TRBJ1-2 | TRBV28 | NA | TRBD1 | CASRQGNYGYTF | TGTGCCAGTAGACAGGGGAACTATGGCTACACCTTC
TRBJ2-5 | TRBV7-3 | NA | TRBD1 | CASSTGTGGGQETQYF | TGTGCCAGCAGCACCGGGACAGGGGGTGGCCAAGAGACCCAGTACTTC
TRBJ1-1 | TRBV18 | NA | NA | CASSPFAGLLNTEAFF | TGTGCCAGCTCACCTTTCGCTGGTCTACTGAACACTGAAGCTTTCTTT
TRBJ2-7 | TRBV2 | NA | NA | CASGQDLYEQYF | TGTGCCAGCGGGCAGGACCTTTACGAGCAGTACTTC
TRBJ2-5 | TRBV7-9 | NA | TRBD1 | CASSTGQGWTPVTQETQYF | TGTGCCAGCAGCACAGGACAGGGGTGGACACCAGTAACCCAAGAGACCCAGTACTTC
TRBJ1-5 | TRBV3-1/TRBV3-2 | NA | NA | CASSQAGVRDQPQHF | TGTGCCAGCAGCCAAGCAGGGGTACGTGATCAGCCCCAGCATTTT
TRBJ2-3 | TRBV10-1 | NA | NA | CASSFSFGTVATDTQYF | TGCGCCAGCAGTTTTTCCTTCGGGACGGTTGCCACAGATACGCAGTATTTT
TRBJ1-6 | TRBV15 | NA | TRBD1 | CATSTGGYEGSPLHF | TGTGCCACCAGCACAGGGGGTTATGAAGGTTCACCCCTCCACTTT
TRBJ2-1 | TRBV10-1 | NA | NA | CASSDNQGYRGRANEQFF | TGCGCCAGCAGTGATAATCAGGGGTATAGGGGAAGGGCCAATGAGCAGTTCTTC
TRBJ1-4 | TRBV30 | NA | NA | CAWSVEREKLFF | TGTGCCTGGAGTGTCGAGCGAGAAAAACTGTTTTTT
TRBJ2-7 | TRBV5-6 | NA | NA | CASSLGSGGSYEQYF | TGTGCCAGCAGCTTGGGGTCTGGAGGGAGCTACGAGCAGTACTTC
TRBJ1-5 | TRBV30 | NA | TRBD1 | CAWDPGQGEQPQHF | TGTGCCTGGGATCCGGGACAGGGAGAACAGCCCCAGCATTTT
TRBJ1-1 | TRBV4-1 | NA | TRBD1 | CASSEADRENTEAFF | TGCGCCAGCAGCGAAGCGGACAGGGAGAACACTGAAGCTTTCTTT
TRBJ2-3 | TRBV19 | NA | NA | CASSPDRDTQYF | TGTGCCAGTAGCCCGGACAGAGATACGCAGTATTTT
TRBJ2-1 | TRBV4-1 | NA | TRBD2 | CASSQDQLAGGDEQFF | TGCGCCAGCAGCCAAGATCAACTAGCGGGAGGGGATGAGCAGTTCTTC
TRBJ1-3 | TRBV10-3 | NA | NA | CAIRTTAAPGNTIYF | TGTGCCATCAGGACGACAGCCGCCCCTGGAAACACCATATATTTT
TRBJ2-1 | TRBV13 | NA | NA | CASSLRSQSRVFNEQFF | TGTGCCAGCAGCTTAAGATCTCAGTCTAGGGTCTTCAATGAGCAGTTCTTC
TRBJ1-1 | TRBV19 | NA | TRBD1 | CASSKDRVAEAFF | TGTGCCAGTAGTAAGGACAGGGTAGCTGAAGCTTTCTTT
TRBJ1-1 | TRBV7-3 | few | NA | CASSLTAGGNTEAFF | TGTGCCAGCAGCCTCACGGCCGGGGGGAATACTGAAGCTTTCTTT
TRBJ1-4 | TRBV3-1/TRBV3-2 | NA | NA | CASSQVSNEKLFF | TGTGCCAGCAGCCAAGTTTCTAATGAAAAACTGTTTTTT
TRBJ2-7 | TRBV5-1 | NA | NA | CASSLKGGDPTYEQYF | TGCGCCAGCAGCTTGAAAGGAGGAGACCCAACCTACGAGCAGTACTTC
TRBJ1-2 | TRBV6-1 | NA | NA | CASSEVSSGYTF | TGTGCCAGCAGTGAGGTATCAAGCGGCTACACCTTC